These 32 T cell receptor beta chains were all obtained from the same sample, sequenced in a study of blood T cell repertoires in COVID-19. The repertoire was sequenced with immunoSEQ multiplex PCR; TCRdb's copy has only in-frame clones and lacks some. The data hold over 100,000 clones, with approximately 83% observed a single time. Material: peripheral blood. The receptors originated from a man at least 80 years old with acute or convalescent COVID-19.

V gene TRBV18 combines with J gene TRBJ2-7; TRBD1 agrees at 8 bases. With 2 bases clipped from V and 3 bases from J, the junction kept 3 bases outside the gene matches. Germline V gene sequence: CDR1 KGHSH, CDR2 LQKENI. This CDR3 contains 14 residues. In DNA form, the CDR3 reads TGTGCCAGCTCACCAGGGACAGGCGGCTACGAGCAGTACTTC. Amino acids: CASSPGTGGYEQYF.

The chain uses TRBV19 and TRBJ1-3, with D possibly TRBD1 on 6 matching bases. Germline values: CDR1 LNHDA, CDR2 SQIVND (reference sequence). The CDR3 runs 16 residues. Between the trimmed V and J ends, which lost 5 bases and 0 bases, there was a span of 14 bases. The DNA of the CDR3 is TGTGCCAGTAGTGCCGGACAGTGGCACTCTGGAAACACCATATATTTT. Its protein is CASSAGQWHSGNTIYF.

The chain links TRBV5-1 to TRBJ1-5; D call uncertain. Deletions cut 4 bases from V and 6 bases from J, with 17 bases between. Germline V gives CDR1 SGHRS, CDR2 YFSETQ. The CDR3 is made up of 15 amino acids. The CDR3 loop is CASSPSGYHGQPQHF. The CDR3 DNA sequence: TGCGCCAGCAGCCCCTCGGGGTACCACGGTCAGCCCCAGCATTTT.

The chain combines TRBV5-1 with TRBJ2-5; D uncertain. This CDR3 is 14 amino acids long. Per the germline V gene, CDR1 is SGHRS and CDR2 is YFSETQ. V lost 0 bases and J 4 bases, leaving 10 bases between the germline ends. The CDR3 protein is CASSLAVAPETQYF. Here the CDR3 DNA reads TGCGCCAGCAGCTTGGCGGTTGCGCCAGAGACCCAGTACTTC. The full variable domain, in which reference TRBV5-1 and TRBJ2-5 provide the parts outside the CDR3, is KAGVTQTPRYLIKTRGQQVTLSCSPISGHRSVSWYQQTPGQGLQFLFEYFSETQRNKGNFPGRFSGRQFSNSRSEMNVSTLELGDSALYLCASSLAVAPETQYFGPGTRLLVL.

The chain recombines TRBV10-1 with TRBJ1-1, with D possibly TRBD1 on 5 matching bases. The CDR3 is made up of 14 amino acids. From germline, CDR1 is WNHNN and CDR2 SYGVQD (reference sequence). Deletions cut 2 bases from V and 0 bases from J, with 7 bases between. CDR3 DNA: TGCGCCAGCAGTGAGGGACAACTGAACACTGAAGCTTTCTTT. Its translation is CASSEGQLNTEAFF.

The rearrangement joins TRBV9 to TRBJ1-5, with D possibly being TRBD1 (5 bases). Germline CDR1 is SGDLS and CDR2 is YYNGEE. V was clipped by 0 bases and J by 2 bases, with 18 bases between them. This CDR3 comprises 18 residues. CDR3 region: CASSVGQTHRGGNQPQHF. CDR3 nucleotides: TGTGCCAGCAGCGTAGGACAGACCCATCGAGGTGGCAATCAGCCCCAGCATTTT.

This clone appeared a single time. This chain connects TRBV29-1 to TRBJ1-5; D uncertain. CDR1 and CDR2 from the germline V gene are SQVTM and ANQGSEA. This CDR3 comprises 13 residues. Deletions cut 1 base from V and 6 bases from J, with 10 bases between. The CDR3 loop reads CSVEVRVGQPQHF. The DNA of the CDR3 is TGCAGCGTTGAAGTACGGGTGGGTCAGCCCCAGCATTTT. The variable domain in full, with the rest retrieved from reference TRBV29-1 and TRBJ1-5, is SAVISQKPSRDICQRGTSLTIQCQVDSQVTMMFWYRQQPGQSLTLIATANQGSEATYESGFVIDKFPISRPNLTFSTLTVSNMSPEDSSIYLCSVEVRVGQPQHFGDGTRLSIL.

The chain couples TRBV3-1 (or the pseudogene TRBV3-2) to TRBJ2-5; 8 bases are shared with TRBD1. Germline lookup yields CDR1 LGHDT and CDR2 YNNKEL (reference sequence). J lost 7 bases, V lost 8 bases, and 6 bases had no gene match. This CDR3 is 12 amino acids long. The CDR3 DNA reads TGTGCCAGCGGACAGGGACCTCGGACCCAGTACTTC. It encodes CASGQGPRTQYF.

Here the CDR3 reads CASNTGNTDTQYF. CDR3 nucleotides: TGTGCCAGCAACACGGGGAACACAGATACGCAGTATTTT. This chain connects TRBV7-3 to TRBJ2-3; tentatively, D is TRBD2 (5 bases). Germline CDR1 reads SGHTA; CDR2 reads FQGTGA. The CDR3 consists of 13 residues. Trimming removed 7 bases at V and 2 bases at J, with 10 bases between. The entire variable domain, with the rest obtained from reference TRBV7-3 and TRBJ2-3, is as follows: GAGVSQTPSNKVTEKGKYVELRCDPISGHTALYWYRQSLGQGPEFLIYFQGTGAADDSGLPNDRFFAVRPEGSVSTLKIQRTERGDSAVYLCASNTGNTDTQYFGPGTRLTVL.

The chain links TRBV5-1 to TRBJ1-1; a possible D gene is TRBD1 (6 bases). Germline V gives CDR1 SGHRS, CDR2 YFSETQ. This CDR3 is built from 16 residues. V lost 0 bases and J lost 1, with 13 bases in between. The CDR3 loop is CASSLVSGARNTEAFF. In DNA, the CDR3 is TGCGCCAGCAGCTTGGTTTCAGGGGCTAGGAACACTGAAGCTTTCTTT.

The CDR3 loop is CASSVAGAGGNSPLHF. DNA for the CDR3: TGTGCCAGCAGCGTAGCTGGGGCAGGGGGCAATTCACCCCTCCACTTT. The V gene is TRBV9, the J gene TRBJ1-6; TRBD1 matches at 8 bases. V lost 0 bases to trimming and J lost 7 bases; unmatched junction nucleotides: 6. The V gene's germline CDR1 is SGDLS and CDR2 YYNGEE. This CDR3 has 16 residues. Filled out from reference TRBV9 and TRBJ1-6, the complete variable domain reads DSGVTQTPKHLITATGQRVTLRCSPRSGDLSVYWYQQSLDQGLQFLIQYYNGEERAKGNILERFSAQQFPDLHSELNLSSLELGDSALYFCASSVAGAGGNSPLHFGNGTRLTVT.

The rearrangement links TRBV24-1 to TRBJ2-1; D call uncertain. CDR1 is KGHDR and CDR2 is SFDVKD in the germline V gene. V lost 6 bases and J 3 bases, leaving 5 bases between the germline ends. The CDR3 length is 12 residues. CDR3 residues: CATSNFYNEQFF. Here the CDR3 DNA reads TGTGCCACCAGTAACTTCTACAATGAGCAGTTCTTC.

V gene TRBV11-3 combines with J gene TRBJ2-1, with TRBD2 as a possible D gene (5 bases). V gave up 5 bases and J gave up 5 bases, with 10 bases separating them. The CDR3 totals 13 residues. Germline assignment: CDR1 SGHNT and CDR2 YENEEA. As DNA, the CDR3 is TGTGCCAGCAGCCGGCTAGCCGACAATGAGCAGTTCTTC. Protein sequence: CASSRLADNEQFF.

The gene calls are TRBV7-2 and TRBJ1-6, with 7 bases that match TRBD1. The germline gives CDR1 SGHTA, CDR2 FQGNSA. The CDR3 contains 13 residues. J gave up 14 bases and V 3 bases, and 7 bases lay outside the gene matches. The CDR3 DNA follows: TGTGCCAGCAGCTTGGGGACAGTAAATTCCCTCCACTTT. Amino acids: CASSLGTVNSLHF. The full variable domain, its missing parts supplied by reference TRBV7-2 and TRBJ1-6, is GAGVSQSPSNKVTEKGKDVELRCDPISGHTALYWYRQSLGQGLEFLIYFQGNSAPDKSGLPSDRFSAERTGGSVSTLTIQRTQQEDSAVYLCASSLGTVNSLHFGNGTRLTVT.

V and J are TRBV7-8 and TRBJ1-5; 7 bases match TRBD1. Germline assignment: CDR1 SGHVS and CDR2 FQNEAQ. Trimming removed 5 bases from V and 2 bases from J; junction bases left unmatched: 15. The CDR3 extends over 18 amino acids. This CDR3 is CASSPRDSSTAGNQPQHF. CDR3 nucleotides: TGTGCCAGCAGCCCCCGGGACAGCTCTACGGCGGGCAATCAGCCCCAGCATTTT.

The rearrangement uses TRBV28 and TRBJ2-1; TRBD2 matches 13 bases. The CDR3 consists of 16 residues. Germline V lookup: CDR1 MDHEN, CDR2 SYDVKM. V gave up 5 bases and J gave up 4 bases; unmatched junction bases: 5. CDR3 DNA: TGTGCCAGCAGTGGGACTAGCGGGAACTCTTACAATGAGCAGTTCTTC. Translating it yields CASSGTSGNSYNEQFF. Drawing the rest from reference TRBV28 and TRBJ2-1, the complete variable domain is DVKVTQSSRYLVKRTGEKVFLECVQDMDHENMFWYRQDPGLGLRLIYFSYDVKMKEKGDIPEGYSVSREKKERFSLILESASTNQTSMYLCASSGTSGNSYNEQFFGPGTRLTVL.

The chain joins TRBV11-2 to TRBJ2-1; TRBD2 matches 9 bases. The CDR3 loop spans 14 amino acids. Germline trimming cut 4 bases from V and 8 bases from J; bases unmatched to any gene: 6. Germline V gives CDR1 SGHAT, CDR2 FQNNGV. CDR3: CASSSGLARHEQFF. Here the CDR3 DNA reads TGTGCCAGCAGCTCGGGACTAGCAAGGCATGAGCAGTTCTTC.

This clone has just a few counts. The chain carries TRBV5-1 and TRBJ1-1; D uncertain. Trimming took off 6 bases at V and 1 base at J, with 19 bases between the two ends. This CDR3 is built from 16 residues. CDR1 and CDR2 from the germline V gene are SGHRS and YFSETQ. In nucleotides, the CDR3 is TGCGCCAGCACCCCGGGAGTTGCGTTCCCGAACACTGAAGCTTTCTTT. Amino acids: CASTPGVAFPNTEAFF.

This CDR3 reads CASSLQDRGYTDTQYF. CDR3 DNA: TGTGCCAGTAGTTTACAGGACAGGGGGTACACAGATACGCAGTATTTT. The chain is built from TRBV19 and TRBJ2-3, with 10 bases that match TRBD1. The trim removed 5 bases at V and 2 bases at J, leaving 7 bases unmatched. The CDR3 extends over 16 amino acids. Germline loops: CDR1 LNHDA, CDR2 SQIVND (reference sequence).

The chain recombines TRBV11-2 with TRBJ1-1, with TRBD1 identical over 7 bases. The ends lost 1 base at V and 11 bases at J; junction bases unmatched: 16. The CDR3 runs to 16 residues. The germline gives CDR1 SGHAT, CDR2 FQNNGV. CDR3 protein: CASSLAGTVGGFVAFF. CDR3 sequence (DNA): TGTGCCAGCAGCTTAGCCGGGACAGTTGGTGGTTTTGTCGCTTTCTTT.

This rearrangement joins TRBV27 to TRBJ1-1; 11 bases agree with TRBD1. J was trimmed by 1 base and V by 5 bases; bases with no gene match: 6. The CDR3 consists of 16 residues. The germline CDR1 and CDR2 sequences are MNHEY and SMNVEV (reference sequence). CDR3 region: CASSPHGQGANTEAFF. CDR3 DNA: TGTGCCAGCAGTCCACACGGACAGGGGGCGAACACTGAAGCTTTCTTT.

The genes are TRBV9 and TRBJ1-1, with 8 bases aligning to TRBD1. Germline trimming cut 4 bases from V and 1 base from J; bases unmatched to any gene: 9. The V gene's germline CDR1 is SGDLS and CDR2 YYNGEE. The CDR3 runs to 16 residues. CDR3: CASSLMGQATNTEAFF. The CDR3 DNA is TGTGCCAGCAGCCTGATGGGACAGGCGACGAACACTGAAGCTTTCTTT.

V is TRBV7-2 and J is TRBJ2-7, with TRBD1 identical over 10 bases. The ends lost 4 bases at V and 4 bases at J; junction bases unmatched: 7. CDR1 SGHTA and CDR2 FQGNSA come from the germline V gene. The CDR3 is 15 amino acids. The CDR3 DNA follows: TGTGCCAGCAGCTCGCAGACAGGGGGCTGGTACGAGCAGTACTTC. Translation: CASSSQTGGWYEQYF.

This clone was recorded a few times. The J gene is TRBJ1-1, the V gene TRBV6-5; TRBD1 matches at 7 bases. Germline V gives CDR1 MNHEY, CDR2 SVGAGI. Germline trimming cut 8 bases from V and 2 bases from J; bases unmatched to any gene: 2. The CDR3 is made up of 12 amino acids. CDR3 protein: CASWDRNTEAFF. For the CDR3, the DNA is TGTGCCAGCTGGGACAGAAACACTGAAGCTTTCTTT.

The chain combines TRBV5-1 with TRBJ2-1; D call uncertain. Between the trimmed V and J ends, which lost 0 bases and 0 bases, there was a span of 10 bases. Germline loops: CDR1 SGHRS, CDR2 YFSETQ. The CDR3 loop spans 16 amino acids. The CDR3 is CASSLAPASSYNEQFF. The CDR3 nucleotides read TGCGCCAGCAGCTTGGCTCCAGCGAGCTCCTACAATGAGCAGTTCTTC.

The rearrangement links TRBV6-5 to TRBJ1-3; 8 bases match TRBD1. V dropped 4 bases and J dropped 3; count of bases not matched to a gene: 2. CDR3 size: 14 residues. Per the germline V gene, CDR1 is MNHEY and CDR2 is SVGAGI. The CDR3 here is CASSFRGRGNTIYF. As DNA, the CDR3 is TGTGCCAGCAGTTTCAGGGGGCGTGGAAACACCATATATTTT.

The V and J genes are TRBV3-1 (or the pseudogene TRBV3-2) and TRBJ1-3; TRBD1 might be the D (5 bases). This CDR3 has 17 residues. V shed 0 bases and J shed 0 bases, with 12 bases lying between them. Germline CDR1 and CDR2: LGHDT and YNNKEL (reference sequence). The DNA of the CDR3 is TGTGCCAGCAGCCAAGATAGCACAGGCCTCTCTGGAAACACCATATATTTT. It specifies CASSQDSTGLSGNTIYF.

This clone came up a few times. The rearrangement uses TRBV29-1 and TRBJ1-1; D perhaps matches TRBD1 (6 bases). This CDR3 is built from 12 residues. V gave up 5 bases and J gave up 2 bases, with 9 bases separating them. In germline, CDR1 is SQVTM, CDR2 ANQGSEA. The CDR3 DNA sequence: TGCAGCGTTACAGGGATAAACACTGAAGCTTTCTTT. Amino acid sequence: CSVTGINTEAFF.

This clone was seen a single time. The rearrangement joins TRBV9 to TRBJ2-5; TRBD2 matches at 13 bases. The junction had 10 bases not matched to a gene; V was cut back by 3 bases and J by 5 bases. This CDR3 comprises 17 residues. Germline V gene sequence: CDR1 SGDLS, CDR2 YYNGEE. CDR3 bases: TGTGCCAGCAGCGCCCACAAGACTAGCGGGGGGACGGAGACCCAGTACTTC. This codes for CASSAHKTSGGTETQYF.

V gene TRBV5-1 combines with J gene TRBJ1-1; D might be TRBD1 (6 bases). CDR3 length: 16 residues. Looked up from germline, CDR1 is SGHRS and CDR2 is YFSETQ. V was clipped by 4 bases and J by 1 base, with 17 bases between them. CDR3 in DNA: TGCGCCAGCAGCCCCGGTATACAGGGAAAGAACACTGAAGCTTTCTTT. Translated: CASSPGIQGKNTEAFF.

This clone was seen more than once but under ten times. The chain recombines TRBV19 with TRBJ1-6; D is possibly TRBD1 (5 bases). Germline V CDR1 and CDR2: LNHDA, SQIVND (reference sequence). This CDR3 has 14 residues. Between the trimmed V and J ends, which lost 1 base and 8 bases, there was a span of 9 bases. As DNA, the CDR3 is TGTGCCAGTAGTATAGCAGGGTACGATTCACCCCTCCACTTT. This sequence encodes CASSIAGYDSPLHF. The variable domain in full, completed from reference TRBV19 and TRBJ1-6, reads DGGITQSPKYLFRKEGQNVTLSCEQNLNHDAMYWYRQDPGQGLRLIYYSQIVNDFQKGDIAEGYSVSREKKESFPLTVTSAQKNPTAFYLCASSIAGYDSPLHFGNGTRLTVT.

The V and J genes are TRBV9 and TRBJ1-3; 9 nucleotides line up with TRBD1. Germline lookup yields CDR1 SGDLS and CDR2 YYNGEE. With V trimmed by 4 bases and J by 1 base, 15 bases remained unmatched. The length of the CDR3 is 19 residues. CDR3 DNA: TGTGCCAGCAGCCCCAAAACCCCGACCGGGACAGGGTCTGGAAACACCATATATTTT. Protein product: CASSPKTPTGTGSGNTIYF.